A selection of T cell receptor beta chains follows, all from one sample in a study of CD8+ T cells in alopecia areata. Clones were read by immunoSEQ multiplex PCR, and TCRdb kept only the in-frame ones, dropping some. The data contain approximately 30,000 clones, less than 65% of them singletons. The specimen sequenced was NKG2D-high CD8+ T cells sorted from blood. The receptor set was obtained from a human donor with alopecia areata. Each CDR3 is given with its conserved first and last residue. A D gene is named only where the DNA matches it firmly. The size entry is marked missing in some rows and otherwise reads once, few, many or a size class.

CDR3 protein: CASSPQAADTQYF
CDR3 DNA: TGTGCCAGCAGTCCACAGGCCGCAGATACGCAGTATTTT
D gene: NA
clone size: NA
J gene: TRBJ2-3
V gene: TRBV6-5

CDR3 protein: CASSLQGSLTEAFF
CDR3 DNA: TGCGCCAGCAGCCTTCAGGGGAGTTTAACTGAAGCTTTCTTT
D gene: NA
clone size: NA
J gene: TRBJ1-1
V gene: TRBV4-1

CDR3 protein: CASSYSGSSYEQYF
CDR3 DNA: TGTGCCAGCAGTTATAGCGGGAGCTCCTACGAGCAGTACTTC
D gene: TRBD2
clone size: NA
J gene: TRBJ2-7
V gene: TRBV6-6

CDR3 protein: CASSVGSLYGYTF
CDR3 DNA: TGTGCCAGCAGTGTAGGGTCCTTGTATGGCTACACCTTC
D gene: NA
clone size: NA
J gene: TRBJ1-2
V gene: TRBV6-5

CDR3 protein: CASRSADSYEQYF
CDR3 DNA: TGCGCCAGCAGAAGCGCGGACTCCTACGAGCAGTACTTC
D gene: NA
clone size: NA
J gene: TRBJ2-7
V gene: TRBV5-1

CDR3 protein: CASSYSAPSTTEAFF
CDR3 DNA: TGTGCCAGCAGTTACTCGGCTCCCTCCACTACTGAAGCTTTCTTT
D gene: NA
clone size: NA
J gene: TRBJ1-1
V gene: TRBV6-5

CDR3 protein: CASSWGQDRYTEAFF
CDR3 DNA: TGTGCCAGCAGTTGGGGACAGGATCGATACACTGAAGCTTTCTTT
D gene: TRBD1
clone size: NA
J gene: TRBJ1-1
V gene: TRBV6-6

CDR3 protein: CASSSGRRKLFF
CDR3 DNA: TGTGCCAGCAGTTCCGGGCGGCGAAAACTGTTTTTT
D gene: NA
clone size: NA
J gene: TRBJ1-4
V gene: TRBV6-5

CDR3 protein: CAISDSSGRAYEQYF
CDR3 DNA: TGTGCCATCAGTGATTCAAGCGGGAGGGCCTACGAGCAGTACTTC
D gene: TRBD2
clone size: NA
J gene: TRBJ2-7
V gene: TRBV10-3

CDR3 protein: CASSPSTGQGPAGNTIYF
CDR3 DNA: TGTGCCAGCAGCCCCTCGACGGGACAGGGGCCGGCTGGAAACACCATATATTTT
D gene: TRBD1
clone size: many
J gene: TRBJ1-3
V gene: TRBV7-9

CDR3 protein: CATSKGTGGVYGYTF
CDR3 DNA: TGTGCCACCAGCAAGGGGACAGGGGGCGTGTATGGCTACACCTTC
D gene: TRBD1
clone size: NA
J gene: TRBJ1-2
V gene: TRBV15

CDR3 protein: CASSQRQGAYEQYF
CDR3 DNA: TGCGCCAGCAGCCAGAGACAGGGGGCGTACGAGCAGTACTTC
D gene: TRBD1
clone size: few
J gene: TRBJ2-7
V gene: TRBV4-3

CDR3 protein: CASSLAISGGLSQYF
CDR3 DNA: TGTGCCAGCAGCTTAGCTATTAGCGGGGGTTTGTCGCAGTATTTT
D gene: TRBD2
clone size: NA
J gene: TRBJ2-3
V gene: TRBV11-1

CDR3 protein: CASSFRTASTDTQYF
CDR3 DNA: TGTGCCAGCAGTTTCCGGACGGCTAGCACAGATACGCAGTATTTT
D gene: NA
clone size: once
J gene: TRBJ2-3
V gene: TRBV27

CDR3 protein: CASGGGSSYNEQFF
CDR3 DNA: TGTGCCAGCGGGGGCGGGAGCTCCTACAATGAGCAGTTCTTC
D gene: NA
clone size: NA
J gene: TRBJ2-1
V gene: TRBV2

CDR3 protein: CASSSRVGTSDRETQYF
CDR3 DNA: TGTGCCAGCAGTTCACGGGTCGGGACTAGCGATAGAGAGACCCAGTACTTC
D gene: TRBD2
clone size: few
J gene: TRBJ2-5
V gene: TRBV27

CDR3 protein: CASSEYRGSGDTGELFF
CDR3 DNA: TGTGCCAGCAGTGAATACCGGGGTAGTGGGGACACCGGGGAGCTGTTTTTT
D gene: NA
clone size: few
J gene: TRBJ2-2
V gene: TRBV2

CDR3 protein: CASSLVAGGSYEQYF
CDR3 DNA: TGTGCCAGCAGCTTGGTAGCGGGAGGCTCCTACGAGCAGTACTTC
D gene: TRBD2
clone size: few
J gene: TRBJ2-7
V gene: TRBV5-4

CDR3 protein: CASSLLTSGEQYF
CDR3 DNA: TGTGCCAGCAGCTTATTAACTAGCGGGGAGCAGTACTTC
D gene: TRBD2
clone size: NA
J gene: TRBJ2-7
V gene: TRBV7-2

CDR3 protein: CASSSGQISLFYEQYF
CDR3 DNA: TGTGCCAGCAGTTCGGGACAGATATCCCTCTTCTACGAGCAGTACTTC
D gene: TRBD1
clone size: NA
J gene: TRBJ2-7
V gene: TRBV6-5

CDR3 protein: CASSDNTGELFF
CDR3 DNA: TGTGCCAGCAGTGACAACACCGGGGAGCTGTTTTTT
D gene: NA
clone size: NA
J gene: TRBJ2-2
V gene: TRBV6-4

CDR3 protein: CASSYSSGYNEQFF
CDR3 DNA: TGTGCCAGCAGTTACTCGTCAGGGTACAATGAGCAGTTCTTC
D gene: NA
clone size: NA
J gene: TRBJ2-1
V gene: TRBV6-5

CDR3 protein: CASSLFVRDGQTYEQYF
CDR3 DNA: TGCGCCAGCAGCTTGTTTGTCCGGGACGGCCAGACCTACGAGCAGTACTTC
D gene: NA
clone size: NA
J gene: TRBJ2-7
V gene: TRBV5-1

CDR3 protein: CASSLRETSGRETQYF
CDR3 DNA: TGTGCCAGCAGCTTGAGGGAAACGAGTGGGCGCGAGACCCAGTACTTC
D gene: NA
clone size: NA
J gene: TRBJ2-5
V gene: TRBV5-6

CDR3 protein: CASSEVLGQGARNEQFF
CDR3 DNA: TGTGCCAGCAGTGAAGTTTTGGGACAGGGGGCTCGGAATGAGCAGTTCTTC
D gene: TRBD1
clone size: NA
J gene: TRBJ2-1
V gene: TRBV2

CDR3 protein: CASSEDRVRPYEQYF
CDR3 DNA: TGTGCCAGCAGCGAGGACAGGGTGCGCCCCTACGAGCAGTACTTC
D gene: TRBD1
clone size: NA
J gene: TRBJ2-7
V gene: TRBV7-9

CDR3 protein: CASSPGPSYEQYF
CDR3 DNA: TGTGCCAGCAGCCCAGGGCCCTCCTACGAGCAGTACTTC
D gene: NA
clone size: medium-sized
J gene: TRBJ2-7
V gene: TRBV7-2

CDR3 protein: CASSFGTVGTDTQYF
CDR3 DNA: TGTGCCAGCAGTTTCGGGACAGTAGGCACAGATACGCAGTATTTT
D gene: TRBD1
clone size: NA
J gene: TRBJ2-3
V gene: TRBV27